A single sample gave rise to the 16 T cell receptor beta chains below, sequenced in a study of response to subunit inactivated influenza vaccine. One entry per CDR3 protein results from TCRdb running MiXCR on the RT-PCR reads. The table has 750,000 to 850,000 distinct CDR3 sequences, less than 20% seen once; the top ten hold approximately 11%. The sample consisted of PBMCs from blood, taken around 5 days after vaccination. These receptor sequences come from a man in his forties or fifties who received an inactivated influenza vaccine.

Only a few counts were recorded for this clonotype. V is TRBV24-1 and J is TRBJ2-1; D is unresolved. The germline V gene has CDR1 KGHDR and CDR2 SFDVKD. The V end lost 4 bases, the J end lost 6 bases, and 21 bases lay between the germline ends. This CDR3 has 17 amino acids. CDR3 protein: CATSDAEQRGVPNEQFF. CDR3 nucleotide sequence: TGTGCCACCAGTGACGCCGAACAACGAGGAGTACCCAATGAGCAGTTCTTC.

This sequence joins TRBV28 and TRBJ1-1; D gene ambiguous. V dropped 6 bases and J dropped 6 bases, with 14 bases sitting between them. The length of the CDR3 is 13 residues. Looked up from germline, CDR1 is MDHEN and CDR2 is SYDVKM. For the CDR3, the DNA is TGTGCCAGCAGGTCCGGCGTCTTATCTGAAGCTTTCTTT. Encoded protein: CASRSGVLSEAFF.

This clonotype has more than one count but fewer than ten. The gene calls are TRBV4-2 and TRBJ1-4, with D hard to call. The CDR3 is 14 amino acids. The germline CDR1 and CDR2 sequences are LGHNA and YNFKEQ. V shed 0 bases and J shed 8 bases, with 10 bases lying between them. CDR3: CASSQDPIKEKLFF. Written as DNA, the CDR3 is TGTGCCAGCAGCCAAGACCCGATTAAAGAAAAACTGTTTTTT.

The DNA of the CDR3 is TGTGCCAGCAGCCTCGACACCTCTCTTAGGAGTGAGCAGTTCTTC. This encodes CASSLDTSLRSEQFF. The rearrangement uses TRBV5-5 and TRBJ2-1; D is undetermined. The germline gives CDR1 SGHKS, CDR2 YYEKEE (reference sequence). V was clipped by 4 bases and J by 9 bases, with 20 bases between them. CDR3 size: 15 residues. The full variable domain, its missing parts supplied by reference TRBV5-5 and TRBJ2-1, is DAGVTQSPTHLIKTRGQQVTLRCSPISGHKSVSWYQQVLGQGPQFIFQYYEKEERGRGNFPDRFSARQFPNYSSELNVNALLLGDSALYLCASSLDTSLRSEQFFGPGTRLTVL.

This chain connects TRBV6-2 or TRBV6-3 to TRBJ2-2; D is perhaps TRBD1 or TRBD2 (6 bases each). The CDR3 is 15 residues long. CDR1 MNHEY and CDR2 SVGEGT come from the germline V gene. V shed 5 bases and J shed 3 bases, with 13 bases lying between them. CDR3 sequence (DNA): TGTGCCAGCAGTGACTGGGGGGCCCACACCGGGGAGCTGTTTTTT. Protein: CASSDWGAHTGELFF.

This sequence joins TRBV20-1 and TRBJ2-5, with 9 bases matching TRBD2. The length of the CDR3 is 15 residues. Germline V gene sequence: CDR1 DFQATT, CDR2 SNEGSKA (reference sequence). J was trimmed by 5 bases and V by 3 bases; bases with no gene match: 10. CDR3 coding DNA: TGCAGTGCTAGGAGGCTAGCGGGGTCATGGGAGACCCAGTACTTC. Translating it yields CSARRLAGSWETQYF.

Concerning this clonotype: One junction end does not reproduce the germline sequence, and a read error may be involved. CDR3 loop: CSVGKGWGTGKLFF. In DNA form, the CDR3 reads TGCAGCGTTGGAAAAGGTTGGGGCACCGGGAAGCTGTTTTTT. The V call is TRBV29-1, the J call TRBJ2-2; TRBD1 or TRBD2 may be the D gene (5 bases each). Germline values: CDR1 SQVTM, CDR2 ANQGSEA. The CDR3 is 14 residues long.

This chain joins TRBV11-2 and TRBJ1-2, with TRBD1 as a possible D gene (6 bases). This CDR3 contains 15 residues. Germline V lookup: CDR1 SGHAT, CDR2 FQNNGV. Trimming cost V 6 bases and J 5 bases, with 19 bases left between them. The CDR3 nucleotides read TGTGCCAGCAGTTCCCTACAGGGTAGAGGGTATGGCTACACCTTC. It yields the protein CASSSLQGRGYGYTF.

CDR3 region: CASSSRTGLRGNEQFF. The CDR3 DNA follows: TGTGCCAGCAGCTCGAGGACAGGGCTTCGGGGGAATGAGCAGTTCTTC. The J gene is TRBJ2-1, the V gene TRBV9, with 8 bases fitting TRBD1. Trimming at V came to 4 bases and at J to 7 bases, leaving 13 bases not matched to a gene. CDR1 and CDR2 (germline): SGDLS, YYNGEE. This CDR3 region has 16 residues. Full variable domain (rest looked up from reference TRBV9 and TRBJ2-1): DSGVTQTPKHLITATGQRVTLRCSPRSGDLSVYWYQQSLDQGLQFLIQYYNGEERAKGNILERFSAQQFPDLHSELNLSSLELGDSALYFCASSSRTGLRGNEQFFGPGTRLTVL.

This clonotype was observed a few times. The rearrangement joins TRBV12-3 or TRBV12-4 to TRBJ1-1, with a tentative D call TRBD1 (5 bases). Trimming removed 5 bases at V and 5 bases at J, with 12 bases between. CDR3 size: 13 residues. Here the CDR3 reads CASSLDGGTEAFF. The CDR3 DNA reads as TGTGCCAGCAGTCTCGACGGGGGGACTGAAGCTTTCTTT.

This clonotype has only a few counts. The J gene is TRBJ2-3, the V gene TRBV7-2; 11 bases agree with TRBD2. Germline V CDR1 and CDR2: SGHTA, FQGNSA. This CDR3 is built from 16 residues. V gave up 2 bases and J gave up 5 bases; unmatched junction bases: 6. The DNA for the CDR3 is TGTGCCAGCAGCTTACTCCTAGCGGGAGGTATAGATACGCAGTATTTT. Protein: CASSLLLAGGIDTQYF. Based on the CDR3 plus reference TRBV7-2 and TRBJ2-3, the full variable domain is GAGVSQSPSNKVTEKGKDVELRCDPISGHTALYWYRQSLGQGLEFLIYFQGNSAPDKSGLPSDRFSAERTGGSVSTLTIQRTQQEDSAVYLCASSLLLAGGIDTQYFGPGTRLTVL.

The J gene is TRBJ2-7, the V gene TRBV6-5; D unresolved. The V end lost 1 base, the J end lost 3 bases, and 7 bases lay between the germline ends. CDR1 is MNHEY and CDR2 is SVGAGI in the germline V gene. The CDR3 is 13 amino acids. In DNA, the CDR3 is TGTGCCAGCAGTTACTATGGGTTCTACGAGCAGTACTTC. Amino acids: CASSYYGFYEQYF.

The rearrangement links TRBV6-1 to TRBJ2-5; maybe TRBD1 (6 bases). V lost 7 bases and J 5 bases, leaving 20 bases between the germline ends. Germline lookup yields CDR1 MNHNS and CDR2 SASEGT. The CDR3 totals 15 residues. The CDR3 nucleotides are TGTGCCAGCATCCTCGGGACAAACCTGGGGGAGACCCAGTACTTC. It specifies CASILGTNLGETQYF.

This clonotype came up a few times. The rearrangement uses TRBV20-1 and TRBJ2-5; no definite D call. Germline V CDR1 and CDR2: DFQATT, SNEGSKA (reference sequence). CDR3 length: 13 residues. V lost 5 bases and J 4 bases, leaving 14 bases between the germline ends. CDR3 sequence: CSAYNMLSETQYF. In nucleotides, the CDR3 is TGCAGTGCTTACAACATGTTATCAGAGACCCAGTACTTC.

This clonotype was recorded at least ten times. The rearrangement joins TRBV20-1 to TRBJ2-3; 11 nucleotides agree with TRBD2. The ends lost 3 bases at V and 5 bases at J; junction bases unmatched: 4. Germline CDR1 and CDR2: DFQATT and SNEGSKA (reference sequence). This CDR3 is built from 14 residues. CDR3 nucleotide sequence: TGCAGTGCTAGGTTAGCGGGGGGGTTAGATACGCAGTATTTT. Amino acids: CSARLAGGLDTQYF.

The chain carries TRBV7-8 and TRBJ2-7, with TRBD2 matching 9 bases. The J segment lost 2 bases and the V segment lost 4 bases, leaving 6 bases of the junction unmatched. Germline V lookup: CDR1 SGHVS, CDR2 FQNEAQ. This CDR3 region has 15 residues. The CDR3 nucleotides are TGTGCCAGCAGCTCCGTAGCGGGAGTACCCTACGAGCAGTACTTC. Its protein product is CASSSVAGVPYEQYF.